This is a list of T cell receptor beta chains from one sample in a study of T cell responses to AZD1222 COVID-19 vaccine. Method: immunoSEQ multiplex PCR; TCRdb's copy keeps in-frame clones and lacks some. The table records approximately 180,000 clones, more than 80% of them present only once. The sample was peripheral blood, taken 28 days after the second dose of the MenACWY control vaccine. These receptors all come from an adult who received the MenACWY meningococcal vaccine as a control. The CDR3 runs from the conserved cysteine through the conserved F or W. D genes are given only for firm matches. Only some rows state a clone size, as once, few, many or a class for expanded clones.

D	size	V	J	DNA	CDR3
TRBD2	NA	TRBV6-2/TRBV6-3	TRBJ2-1	TGTGCCAGCAGCCATACTAGCGGGAGGCCCAATGAGCAGTTCTTC	CASSHTSGRPNEQFF
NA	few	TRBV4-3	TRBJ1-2	TGCGCCAGCAGCCAAGACGTTGGGCAGGGCATGCCCTTTGGCTACACCTTC	CASSQDVGQGMPFGYTF
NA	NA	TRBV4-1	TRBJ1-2	TGCGCCAGCAGCCAAGAGCCTTCAGGGAACTATGGCTACACCTTC	CASSQEPSGNYGYTF
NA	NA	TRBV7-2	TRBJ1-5	TGTGCCAGCAGCCCGAGGGAACCCTATAGCAATCAGCCCCAGCATTTT	CASSPREPYSNQPQHF
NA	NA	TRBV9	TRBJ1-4	TGTGCCAGCAGCGTCCAGGGTGGCAATGAAAAACTGTTTTTT	CASSVQGGNEKLFF
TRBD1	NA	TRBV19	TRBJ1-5	TGTGCCAGTAGTGCGGGACAGGGCAAAGATCAGCCCCAGCATTTT	CASSAGQGKDQPQHF
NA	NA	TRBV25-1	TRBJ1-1	TGTGCCAGCAGTGACCCCGGGACGGTAAACACTGAAGCTTTCTTT	CASSDPGTVNTEAFF
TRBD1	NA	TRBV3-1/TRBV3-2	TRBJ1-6	TGTGCCAGCAGCCAAGGAGGACAGGGGGTTCGAGATTCACCCCTCCACTTT	CASSQGGQGVRDSPLHF
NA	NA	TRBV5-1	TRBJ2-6	TGCGCCAGCAGCTTTTCAGGGCCCGGGGCCAACGTCCTGACTTTC	CASSFSGPGANVLTF
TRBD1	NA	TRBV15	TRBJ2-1	TGTGCCACCAGCAGGGAAACAGGGGGCGCCTTGCATGAGCAGTTCTTC	CATSRETGGALHEQFF
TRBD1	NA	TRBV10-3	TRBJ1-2	TGTGCCATCAGTGAGTCGATGACAGGGGAGGGCTACACCTTC	CAISESMTGEGYTF
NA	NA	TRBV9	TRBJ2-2	TGTGCCAGCAGCCCTAGGAGGGGCGCCGGGGAGCTGTTTTTT	CASSPRRGAGELFF
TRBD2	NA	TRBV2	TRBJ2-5	TGTGCCAGCAGTGAAGGGGGTAGCGGGAGCTGGGAGACCCAGTACTTC	CASSEGGSGSWETQYF
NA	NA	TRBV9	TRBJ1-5	TGTGCCAGCAGCGCTCACGGGGGGGTCAATCAGCCCCAGCATTTT	CASSAHGGVNQPQHF
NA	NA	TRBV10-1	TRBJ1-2	TGCGCCAGCAGCTTAGCGCAGAGAATCGAGGCTTCGAGAAGCTACACCTTC	CASSLAQRIEASRSYTF
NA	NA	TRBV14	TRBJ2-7	TGTGCCAGCAGTCTTAGTTGGGTGCAGTACTTC	CASSLSWVQYF
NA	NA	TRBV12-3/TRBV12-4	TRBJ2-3	TGTGCCAGCAGTTTGATTCTCGGATATACGCAGTATTTT	CASSLILGYTQYF
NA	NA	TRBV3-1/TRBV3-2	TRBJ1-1	TGTGCCAGCAGCCAAGGAGGAGGCATGGGGGAAGCTTTCTTT	CASSQGGGMGEAFF
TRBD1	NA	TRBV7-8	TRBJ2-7	TGTGCCAGCAGCTTAACGGACAGGGGTTACGAGCAGTACTTC	CASSLTDRGYEQYF
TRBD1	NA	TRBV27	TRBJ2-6	TGTGCCAGCAGTAGACAGGGCGGCTCTGGGGCCAACGTCCTGACTTTC	CASSRQGGSGANVLTF
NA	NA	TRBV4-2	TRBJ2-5	TGTGCCAGCAGCCAAGCCAAGGGGCTAGGGGAGACCCAGTACTTC	CASSQAKGLGETQYF
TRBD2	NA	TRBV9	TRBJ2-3	TGTGCCAGCAGCGTAGCTAGCGGACTCACAGATACGCAGTATTTT	CASSVASGLTDTQYF
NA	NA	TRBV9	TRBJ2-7	TGTGCCAGCAGCGTAGCTCCAGGGGTTTCCTACGAGCAGTACTTC	CASSVAPGVSYEQYF
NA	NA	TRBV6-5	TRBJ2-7	TGTGCCAGCAGTACAAGACGGGTCCCCTACGAGCAGTACTTC	CASSTRRVPYEQYF
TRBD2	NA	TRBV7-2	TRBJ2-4	TGTGCCAGCAGCTCGTTGACTAGCGGGAGTTATGTCATTCAGTACTTC	CASSSLTSGSYVIQYF